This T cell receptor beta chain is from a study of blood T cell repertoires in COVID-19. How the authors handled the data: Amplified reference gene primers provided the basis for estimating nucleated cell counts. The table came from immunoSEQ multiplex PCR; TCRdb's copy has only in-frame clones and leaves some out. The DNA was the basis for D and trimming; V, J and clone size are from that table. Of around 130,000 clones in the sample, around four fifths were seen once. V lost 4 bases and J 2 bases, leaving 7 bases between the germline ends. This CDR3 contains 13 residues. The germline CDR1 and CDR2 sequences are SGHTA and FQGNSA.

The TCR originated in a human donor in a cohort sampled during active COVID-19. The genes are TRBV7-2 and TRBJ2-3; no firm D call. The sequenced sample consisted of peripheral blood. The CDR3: CASSYNPTDTQYF. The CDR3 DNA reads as TGTGCCAGCAGCTACAACCCCACAGATACGCAGTATTTT. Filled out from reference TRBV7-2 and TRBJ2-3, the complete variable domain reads GAGVSQSPSNKVTEKGKDVELRCDPISGHTALYWYRQSLGQGLEFLIYFQGNSAPDKSGLPSDRFSAERTGGSVSTLTIQRTQQEDSAVYLCASSYNPTDTQYFGPGTRLTVL.